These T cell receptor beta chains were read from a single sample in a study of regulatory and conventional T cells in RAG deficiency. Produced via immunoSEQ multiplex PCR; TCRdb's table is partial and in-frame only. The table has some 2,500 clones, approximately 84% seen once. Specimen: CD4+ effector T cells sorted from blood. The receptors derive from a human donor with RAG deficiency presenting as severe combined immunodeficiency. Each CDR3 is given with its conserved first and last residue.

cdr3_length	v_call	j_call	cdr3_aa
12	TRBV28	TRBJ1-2	CASSSVTYGYTF
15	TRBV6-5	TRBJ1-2	CASSYWTGYNYGYTF
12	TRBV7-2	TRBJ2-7	CASSFSAYEQYF
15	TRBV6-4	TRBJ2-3	CASSEIVGGPDTQYF
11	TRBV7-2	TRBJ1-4	CASSTNEKLFF
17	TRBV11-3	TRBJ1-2	CASSIASHLGKTYGYTF
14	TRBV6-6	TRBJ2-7	CASSYWGGSYEQYF
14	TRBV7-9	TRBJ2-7	CASSLWGSSYEQYF
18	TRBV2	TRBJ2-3	CARDGGGPKKPSTDTQYF
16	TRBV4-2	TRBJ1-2	CASSQEALLANYGYTF